This TCR beta chain was recorded in a study of control samples from healthy donors and cancer patients. CDR1 is SNHLY, CDR2 FYNNEI, per germline. The CDR3 sequence is 12 residues long. Losses at the gene ends were 10 bases for V and 2 bases for J; bases not matched to a gene: 0. Profiled with immunoSEQ multiplex PCR; TCRdb holds only in-frame clones, not every one. The sample contains 70,000 to 90,000 clones, around 94% of which appear only once. The sequencing sample was made of blood. The gene calls are TRBV2 and TRBJ2-7; 12 bases fit TRBD2. This TCR derives from a woman aged 40 to 50 in good health. The DNA of the CDR3 is TGTGCCACTAGCGGGGGGGCCTACGAGCAGTACTTC. The encoded protein is CATSGGAYEQYF.